These T cell receptor beta chains were read from a single sample in a study of shared clonotypes between healthy human individuals. Assay used: immunoSEQ multiplex PCR; TCRdb lists only in-frame clones, some missing. The sample records about 1.5 million clones, 95% to 99% being singletons. Sequences were obtained from naive CD4+ T cells sorted from blood. The receptors originated from a man younger than 40 in good health. Each CDR3 is given with its conserved first and last residue. Each record gives: D gene, V gene, J gene, clone size, CDR3 DNA, CDR3 protein. D genes are given only for firm matches. Only some rows state a clone size, as once, few, many or a class for expanded clones.

D gene: .; V gene: TRBV10-3; J gene: TRBJ2-5; clone size: .; CDR3 DNA: TGTGCCATAAAGGGTTCTTCATTACACGAGACCCAGTACTTC; CDR3 protein: CAIKGSSLHETQYF
D gene: .; V gene: TRBV19; J gene: TRBJ2-7; clone size: .; CDR3 DNA: TGTGCCAGTAGTATAAATCACAACTCCTACGAGCAGTACTTC; CDR3 protein: CASSINHNSYEQYF
D gene: TRBD1; V gene: TRBV10-2; J gene: TRBJ2-2; clone size: .; CDR3 DNA: TGCGCCAGCAGTGGGGACAGGGGCATATTACGAAGGGAGCTGTTTTTT; CDR3 protein: CASSGDRGILRRELFF
D gene: TRBD2; V gene: TRBV29-1; J gene: TRBJ2-1; clone size: .; CDR3 DNA: TGCAGCGTTGAACCCCAGCAGCGGGAGGATGAGCAGTTCTTC; CDR3 protein: CSVEPQQREDEQFF
D gene: .; V gene: TRBV11-2; J gene: TRBJ1-2; clone size: .; CDR3 DNA: TGTGCCAGCAGCTCCTTCCAGCCCTATGGCTACACCTTC; CDR3 protein: CASSSFQPYGYTF
D gene: .; V gene: TRBV5-1; J gene: TRBJ2-3; clone size: .; CDR3 DNA: TGCGCCAGCAGCTTGGGCGCCACAGATACGCAGTATTTT; CDR3 protein: CASSLGATDTQYF
D gene: .; V gene: TRBV7-9; J gene: TRBJ1-5; clone size: few; CDR3 DNA: TGTGCCAGCAGCCGCAGGGCCGGTCAGCCCCAGCATTTT; CDR3 protein: CASSRRAGQPQHF
D gene: TRBD1; V gene: TRBV13; J gene: TRBJ2-7; clone size: .; CDR3 DNA: TGTGCCAGCAGCTACGGGGACAGCGTGATCACGCAGTACTTC; CDR3 protein: CASSYGDSVITQYF
D gene: TRBD2; V gene: TRBV10-2; J gene: TRBJ2-2; clone size: .; CDR3 DNA: TGCGCCAGCAGTGATAAGGGACTAGGGCACACCGGGGAGCTGTTTTTT; CDR3 protein: CASSDKGLGHTGELFF
D gene: .; V gene: TRBV23-1; J gene: TRBJ2-7; clone size: .; CDR3 DNA: TGCGCCAGCAGTCATCAGGGGATAAATTACGAGCAGTACTTC; CDR3 protein: CASSHQGINYEQYF
D gene: .; V gene: TRBV11-2; J gene: TRBJ2-1; clone size: .; CDR3 DNA: TGTGCCAGCAGCTTAGGGGGGACTTACAATGAGCAGTTCTTC; CDR3 protein: CASSLGGTYNEQFF
D gene: .; V gene: TRBV6-1; J gene: TRBJ1-4; clone size: .; CDR3 DNA: TGTGCCAGCAGTGAGTCCGCCTTCTCCACCGCCGCTACTAATGAAAAACTGTTTTTT; CDR3 protein: CASSESAFSTAATNEKLFF
D gene: .; V gene: TRBV5-4; J gene: TRBJ1-3; clone size: .; CDR3 DNA: TGTGCCAGCAGCCCCGAGATCAGCTCTGGAAACACCATATATTTT; CDR3 protein: CASSPEISSGNTIYF
D gene: TRBD1; V gene: TRBV5-1; J gene: TRBJ2-3; clone size: .; CDR3 DNA: TGCGCCAGCAGCCCAGGACAGGGCCTTTACACAGATACGCAGTATTTT; CDR3 protein: CASSPGQGLYTDTQYF
D gene: .; V gene: TRBV18; J gene: TRBJ2-5; clone size: .; CDR3 DNA: TGTGCCAGCTCGGCACTACAGGGTCAAGAGACCCAGTACTTC; CDR3 protein: CASSALQGQETQYF
D gene: TRBD1; V gene: TRBV15; J gene: TRBJ1-5; clone size: .; CDR3 DNA: TGTGCCACCAGCGCTTCAAGGACAGGGGTCAATCAGCCCCAGCATTTT; CDR3 protein: CATSASRTGVNQPQHF
D gene: .; V gene: TRBV19; J gene: TRBJ2-3; clone size: .; CDR3 DNA: TGTGCCAGTAGTATTGGAGGGGGCATAGCAGATACGCAGTATTTT; CDR3 protein: CASSIGGGIADTQYF
D gene: TRBD1; V gene: TRBV9; J gene: TRBJ2-5; clone size: .; CDR3 DNA: TGTGCCAGCAGCGTAGCCGTACGGACAGGGCAAGAGACCCAGTACTTC; CDR3 protein: CASSVAVRTGQETQYF
D gene: TRBD2; V gene: TRBV7-8; J gene: TRBJ2-7; clone size: .; CDR3 DNA: TGTGCCAGCAGCATCACTAGCGATTCCCACGAGCAGTACTTC; CDR3 protein: CASSITSDSHEQYF
D gene: .; V gene: TRBV12-2; J gene: TRBJ2-7; clone size: .; CDR3 DNA: TGTGCAAGTCGCTTCTTGGAATCCTACGAGCAGTACTTC; CDR3 protein: CASRFLESYEQYF
D gene: .; V gene: TRBV28; J gene: TRBJ2-7; clone size: .; CDR3 DNA: TGTGCCAGCAGTTTCGGGGTCAGGGGCGACTACGAGCAGTACTTC; CDR3 protein: CASSFGVRGDYEQYF
D gene: .; V gene: TRBV6-5; J gene: TRBJ2-7; clone size: .; CDR3 DNA: TGTGCCTCCAGGGCGACTAGTGCTACGGCGGGCGAGCAGTACTTC; CDR3 protein: CASRATSATAGEQYF
D gene: TRBD1; V gene: TRBV30; J gene: TRBJ2-7; clone size: once; CDR3 DNA: TGTGCCTGGGGCCGGGACAGCTACTTCGGGCAGTACTTC; CDR3 protein: CAWGRDSYFGQYF
D gene: .; V gene: TRBV5-1; J gene: TRBJ1-1; clone size: once; CDR3 DNA: TGCGCCAGCAGCCCTGGTCGGGGGGGCGCTGAAGCTTTCTTT; CDR3 protein: CASSPGRGGAEAFF